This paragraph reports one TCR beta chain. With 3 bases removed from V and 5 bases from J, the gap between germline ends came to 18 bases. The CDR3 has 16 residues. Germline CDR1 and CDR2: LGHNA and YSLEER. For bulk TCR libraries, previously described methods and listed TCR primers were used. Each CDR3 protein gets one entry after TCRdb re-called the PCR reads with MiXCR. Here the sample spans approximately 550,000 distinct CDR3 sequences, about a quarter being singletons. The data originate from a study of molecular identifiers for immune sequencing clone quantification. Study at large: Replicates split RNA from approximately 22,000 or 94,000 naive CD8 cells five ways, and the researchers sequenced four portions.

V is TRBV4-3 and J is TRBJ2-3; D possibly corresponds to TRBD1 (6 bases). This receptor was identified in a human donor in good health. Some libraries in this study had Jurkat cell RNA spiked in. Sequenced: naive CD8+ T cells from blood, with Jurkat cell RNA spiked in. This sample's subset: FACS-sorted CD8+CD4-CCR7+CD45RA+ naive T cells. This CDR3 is CASSQCSAGVVDTQYF. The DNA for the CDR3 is TGCGCCAGCAGCCAGTGCTCGGCAGGGGTTGTAGATACGCAGTATTTT.